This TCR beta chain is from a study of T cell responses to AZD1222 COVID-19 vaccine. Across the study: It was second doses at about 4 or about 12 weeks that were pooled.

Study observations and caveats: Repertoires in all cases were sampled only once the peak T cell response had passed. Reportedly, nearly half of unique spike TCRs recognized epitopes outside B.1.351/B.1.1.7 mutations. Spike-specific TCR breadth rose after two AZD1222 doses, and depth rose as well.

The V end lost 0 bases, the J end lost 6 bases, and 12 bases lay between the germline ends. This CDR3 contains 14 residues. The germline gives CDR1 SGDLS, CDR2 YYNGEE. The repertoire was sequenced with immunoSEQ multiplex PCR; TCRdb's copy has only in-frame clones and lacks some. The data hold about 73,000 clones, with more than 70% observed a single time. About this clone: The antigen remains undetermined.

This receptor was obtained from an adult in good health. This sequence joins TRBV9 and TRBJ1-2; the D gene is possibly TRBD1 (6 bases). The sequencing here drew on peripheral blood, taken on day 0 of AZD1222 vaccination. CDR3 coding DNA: TGTGCCAGCAGCGTAGGTACAGGGATCCATGGCTACACCTTC. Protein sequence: CASSVGTGIHGYTF.